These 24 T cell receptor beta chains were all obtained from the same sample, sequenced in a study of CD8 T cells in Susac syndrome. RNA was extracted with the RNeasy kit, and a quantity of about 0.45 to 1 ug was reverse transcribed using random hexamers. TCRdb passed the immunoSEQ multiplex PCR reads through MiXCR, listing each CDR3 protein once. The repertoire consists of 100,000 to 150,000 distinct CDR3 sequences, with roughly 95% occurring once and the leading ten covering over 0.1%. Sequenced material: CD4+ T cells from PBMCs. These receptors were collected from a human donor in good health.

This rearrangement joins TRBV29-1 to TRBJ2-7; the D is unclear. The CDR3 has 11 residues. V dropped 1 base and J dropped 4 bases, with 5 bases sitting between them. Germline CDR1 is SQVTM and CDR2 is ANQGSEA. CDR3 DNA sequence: TGCAGCGTTGAAGGAGCATACGAGCAGTACTTC. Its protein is CSVEGAYEQYF.

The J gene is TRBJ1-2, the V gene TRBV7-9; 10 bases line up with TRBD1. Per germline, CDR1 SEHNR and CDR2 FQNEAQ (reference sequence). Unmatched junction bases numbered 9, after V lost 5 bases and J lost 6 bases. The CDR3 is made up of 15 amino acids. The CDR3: CASSRASGTGDGYTF. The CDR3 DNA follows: TGTGCCAGCAGCCGAGCCTCCGGGACAGGGGATGGCTACACCTTC.

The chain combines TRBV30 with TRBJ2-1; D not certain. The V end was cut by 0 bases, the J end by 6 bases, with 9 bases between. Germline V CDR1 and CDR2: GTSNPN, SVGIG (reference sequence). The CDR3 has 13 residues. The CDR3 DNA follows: TGTGCCTGGAGTGTAGGATCCAGCAATGAGCAGTTCTTC. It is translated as CAWSVGSSNEQFF.

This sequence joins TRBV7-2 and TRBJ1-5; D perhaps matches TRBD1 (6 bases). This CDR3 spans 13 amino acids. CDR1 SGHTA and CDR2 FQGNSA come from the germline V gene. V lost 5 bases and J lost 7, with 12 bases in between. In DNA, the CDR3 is TGTGCCAGCAGCCCCGGGGGCCTACAGCCCCAGCATTTT. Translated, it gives CASSPGGLQPQHF.

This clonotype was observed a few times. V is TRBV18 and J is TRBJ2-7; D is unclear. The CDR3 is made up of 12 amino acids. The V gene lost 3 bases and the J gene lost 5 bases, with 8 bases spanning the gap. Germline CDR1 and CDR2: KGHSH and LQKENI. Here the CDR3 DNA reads TGTGCCAGCTCACCCCTCGGTGACGAGCAGTACTTC. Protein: CASSPLGDEQYF.

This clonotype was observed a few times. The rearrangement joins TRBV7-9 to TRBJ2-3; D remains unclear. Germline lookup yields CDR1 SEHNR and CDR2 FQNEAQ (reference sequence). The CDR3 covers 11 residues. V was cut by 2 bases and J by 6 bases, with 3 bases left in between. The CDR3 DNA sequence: TGTGCCAGCAGCTTAAGTGATACGCAGTATTTT. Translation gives CASSLSDTQYF. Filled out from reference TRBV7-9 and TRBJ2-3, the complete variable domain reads DTGVSQNPRHKITKRGQNVTFRCDPISEHNRLYWYRQTLGQGPEFLTYFQNEAQLEKSRLLSDRFSAERPKGSFSTLEIQRTEQGDSAMYLCASSLSDTQYFGPGTRLTVL.

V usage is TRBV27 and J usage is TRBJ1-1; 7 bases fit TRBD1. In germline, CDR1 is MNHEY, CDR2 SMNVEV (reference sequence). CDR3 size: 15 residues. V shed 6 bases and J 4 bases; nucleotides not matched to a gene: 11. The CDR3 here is CASSWGDRAGTEAFF. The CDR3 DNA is TGTGCCAGCAGCTGGGGTGACAGGGCGGGCACTGAAGCTTTCTTT.

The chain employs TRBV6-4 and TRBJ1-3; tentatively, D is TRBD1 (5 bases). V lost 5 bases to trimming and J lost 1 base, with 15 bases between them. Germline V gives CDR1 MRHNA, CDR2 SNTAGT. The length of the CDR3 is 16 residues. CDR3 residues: CASSYTGHQSGNTIYF. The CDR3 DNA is TGTGCCAGCAGTTATACAGGTCATCAATCTGGAAACACCATATATTTT.

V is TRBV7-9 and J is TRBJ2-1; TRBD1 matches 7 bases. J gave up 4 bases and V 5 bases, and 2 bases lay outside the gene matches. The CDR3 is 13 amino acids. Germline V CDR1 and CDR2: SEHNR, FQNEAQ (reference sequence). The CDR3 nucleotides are TGTGCCAGCAGCCTGACAGGGTACAATGAGCAGTTCTTC. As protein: CASSLTGYNEQFF.

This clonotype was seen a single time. CDR3 coding DNA: TGTGCCAGCAGTTACCCTGGACAGACATACGAGCAGTACTTC. Its translation is CASSYPGQTYEQYF. The rearrangement links TRBV6-6 to TRBJ2-7; possibly TRBD1 for D (6 bases). The CDR3 extends over 14 amino acids. CDR1 and CDR2 from the germline V gene are MNHNY and SVGAGI (reference sequence). With 2 bases removed from V and 4 bases from J, the gap between germline ends came to 12 bases.

The CDR3 sequence: CSAPTGGNTEAFF. As DNA, the CDR3 is TGCAGTGCGCCCACAGGGGGAAACACTGAAGCTTTCTTT. The chain uses TRBV20-1 and TRBJ1-1; 8 bases map to TRBD1. V gave up 6 bases and J gave up 2 bases; unmatched junction bases: 5. CDR3 length: 13 residues. Germline CDR1 DFQATT, CDR2 SNEGSKA (reference sequence).

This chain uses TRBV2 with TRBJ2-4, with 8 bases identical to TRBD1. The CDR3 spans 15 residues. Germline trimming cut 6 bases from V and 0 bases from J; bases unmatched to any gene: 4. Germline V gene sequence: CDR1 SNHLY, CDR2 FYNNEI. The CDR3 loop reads CASRRQGRAKNIQYF. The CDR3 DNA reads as TGTGCCAGCAGGAGACAGGGGCGAGCCAAAAACATTCAGTACTTC.

CDR3 protein: CSVGQGIYGYTF. In DNA form, the CDR3 reads TGCAGCGTGGGACAGGGAATCTATGGCTACACCTTC. The chain employs TRBV29-1 and TRBJ1-2, with 9 bases lining up with TRBD1. This CDR3 is built from 12 residues. The trim removed 6 bases at V and 4 bases at J, leaving 3 bases unmatched. From germline, CDR1 is SQVTM and CDR2 ANQGSEA.

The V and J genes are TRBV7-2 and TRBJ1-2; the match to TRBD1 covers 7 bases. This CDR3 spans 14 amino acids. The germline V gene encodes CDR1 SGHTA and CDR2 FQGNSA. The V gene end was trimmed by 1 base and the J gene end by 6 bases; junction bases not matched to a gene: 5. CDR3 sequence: CASSLGARGDGYTF. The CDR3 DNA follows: TGTGCCAGCAGCTTAGGGGCCAGGGGGGATGGCTACACCTTC.

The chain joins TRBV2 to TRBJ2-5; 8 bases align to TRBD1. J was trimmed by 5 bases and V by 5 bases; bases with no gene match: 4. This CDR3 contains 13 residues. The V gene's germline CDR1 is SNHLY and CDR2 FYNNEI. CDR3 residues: CASSRTGMETQYF. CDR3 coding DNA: TGTGCCAGCAGTCGGACAGGGATGGAGACCCAGTACTTC.

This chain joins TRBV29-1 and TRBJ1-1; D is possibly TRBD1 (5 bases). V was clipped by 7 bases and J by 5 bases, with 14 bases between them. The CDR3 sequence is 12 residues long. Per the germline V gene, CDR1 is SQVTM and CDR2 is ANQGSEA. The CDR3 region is CSGTGAGTEAFF. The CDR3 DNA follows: TGCAGCGGAACCGGGGCCGGAACTGAAGCTTTCTTT.

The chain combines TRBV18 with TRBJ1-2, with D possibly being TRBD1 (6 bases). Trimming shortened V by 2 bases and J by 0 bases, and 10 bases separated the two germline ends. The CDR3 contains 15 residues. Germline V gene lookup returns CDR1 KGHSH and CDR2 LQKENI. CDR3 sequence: CASSPSDRSNYGYTF. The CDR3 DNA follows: TGTGCCAGCTCACCATCTGACAGGTCTAACTATGGCTACACCTTC. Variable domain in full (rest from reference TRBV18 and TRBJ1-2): NAGVMQNPRHLVRRRGQEARLRCSPMKGHSHVYWYRQLPEEGLKFMVYLQKENIIDESGMPKERFSAEFPKEGPSILRIQQVVRGDSAAYFCASSPSDRSNYGYTFGSGTRLTVV.

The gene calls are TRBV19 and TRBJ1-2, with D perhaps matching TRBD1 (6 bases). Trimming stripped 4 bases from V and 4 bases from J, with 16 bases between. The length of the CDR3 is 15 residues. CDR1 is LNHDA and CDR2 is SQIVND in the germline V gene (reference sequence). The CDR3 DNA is TGTGCCAGTAGTACTCTTTTGGACAGAGGCTATGGCTACACCTTC. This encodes CASSTLLDRGYGYTF.

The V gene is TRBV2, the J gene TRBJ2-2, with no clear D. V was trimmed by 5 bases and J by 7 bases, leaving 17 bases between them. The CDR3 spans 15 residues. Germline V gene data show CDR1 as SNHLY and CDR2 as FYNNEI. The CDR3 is CASSYLPSLGGELFF. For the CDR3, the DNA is TGTGCCAGCAGTTACCTCCCGTCCCTGGGCGGGGAGCTGTTTTTT.

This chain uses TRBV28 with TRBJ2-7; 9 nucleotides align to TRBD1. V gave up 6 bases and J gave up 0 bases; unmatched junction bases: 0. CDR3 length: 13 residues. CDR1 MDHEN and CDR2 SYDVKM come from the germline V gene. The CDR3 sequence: CASRTGGSYEQYF. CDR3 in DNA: TGTGCCAGCAGGACAGGGGGCTCCTACGAGCAGTACTTC.

CDR3 residues: CASSSDSNQPQHF. The DNA for the CDR3 is TGTGCCAGCTCATCGGACAGCAATCAGCCCCAGCATTTT. The chain carries TRBV18 and TRBJ1-5; no clear D. The CDR3 totals 13 residues. With 5 bases removed from V and 1 base from J, the gap between germline ends came to 6 bases. CDR1 KGHSH and CDR2 LQKENI come from the germline V gene.

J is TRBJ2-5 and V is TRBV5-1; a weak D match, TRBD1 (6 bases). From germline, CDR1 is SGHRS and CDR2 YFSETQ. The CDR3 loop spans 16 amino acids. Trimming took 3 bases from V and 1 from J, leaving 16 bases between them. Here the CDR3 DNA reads TGCGCCAGCAGCTACACAGGGTCGGCCCTCCAAGAGACCCAGTACTTC. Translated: CASSYTGSALQETQYF.

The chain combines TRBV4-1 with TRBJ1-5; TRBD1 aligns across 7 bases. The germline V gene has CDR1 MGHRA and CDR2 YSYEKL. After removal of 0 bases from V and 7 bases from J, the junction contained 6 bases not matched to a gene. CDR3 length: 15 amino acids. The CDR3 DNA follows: TGCGCCAGCAGCCAAGAGAGAGGAGGGGGCCAGCCCCAGCATTTT. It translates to CASSQERGGGQPQHF.

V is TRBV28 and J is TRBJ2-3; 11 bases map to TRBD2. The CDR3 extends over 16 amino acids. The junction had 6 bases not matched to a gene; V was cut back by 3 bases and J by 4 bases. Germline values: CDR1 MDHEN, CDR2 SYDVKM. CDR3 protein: CASSFPLAGGADTQYF. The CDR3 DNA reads TGTGCCAGCAGTTTCCCCCTAGCGGGAGGCGCAGATACGCAGTATTTT.